The rows below give T cell receptor beta chains drawn from one sample of a study of T-cell memory formation after mild COVID-19. TCRdb itself ran the 5' RACE reads through MiXCR, one entry per CDR3 protein. In the table there are 300,000 to 350,000 distinct CDR3 sequences, roughly a fifth of which are singletons. The sample taken for sequencing was PBMCs or a T cell subset sorted from them (not recorded which). The source is a man aged 18-30 years who had mild COVID-19 (a few samples of this study predate the infection). Cell type and time point are not known. Both conserved end residues are part of each CDR3. D genes are given only for firm matches.

cdr3_aa v_call d_call
CASRGTVSGNTIYF TRBV4-1 .
CASSLAGGGTETQYF TRBV7-2 .
CASRPTGGEVNSQYF TRBV5-1 TRBD1
CASSPTSSGGFYGYTF TRBV7-2 .
CASSPAGGPNYGYTF TRBV7-3 .
CASSPGGGQPQHF TRBV18 .
CASSFGTISHF TRBV5-4 TRBD2
CASSSRQSNQPQHF TRBV7-2 .
CASSQAPMGGGHGETQYF TRBV4-2 .
CASSRGQPYGYTF TRBV12-3/TRBV12-4 TRBD1
CASSRLRQGRHWDTEAFF TRBV7-8 .
CASSLRGISSYNSPLHF TRBV5-1 .
CAIKPGQGTRTSGIYNEQFF TRBV10-3 TRBD2
CASSQVGDSYGYTF TRBV4-2 .
CASSLQGGANYGYTF TRBV9 TRBD1
CASNRDLAYEQYF TRBV6-6 .
CASSLAGGTRRAYNEQFF TRBV6-2/TRBV6-3 TRBD2
CASRAGTGFQTQYF TRBV12-3/TRBV12-4 TRBD1
CASSLGSGLYNEQFF TRBV7-3 TRBD2
CASSSGTHNEQFF TRBV5-5 .
CATSEAGTGVQETQYF TRBV24-1 TRBD1
CASSLFRGFDSGNTIYF TRBV13 .
CSVAGGQGYDEKLFF TRBV29-1 TRBD1
CATSDPGAPEAFF TRBV24-1 .
CASSRQDSYEQYF TRBV21-1 .
CASRTWAKGNTIYF TRBV12-3/TRBV12-4 .
CASSPGGVGGGYNEQFF TRBV9 TRBD2
CASSEIGARNEQFF TRBV6-1 .
CASSWTDVGELFF TRBV12-3/TRBV12-4 .
CASSLRRTGTDGELFF TRBV7-8 TRBD1
CSVEGQGNYGYTF TRBV29-1 TRBD1
CATSRWGPGQSNQPQHF TRBV15 .
CASSQDGVVWTGNEQYF TRBV3-1 TRBD1
CSVSIDSYTGELFF TRBV29-1 .
CASSYRSMNTEAFF TRBV6-6 .
CAASLAGKAGELFF TRBV19 TRBD2
CASMGGLETQYF TRBV30 .
CASSRDPRQEGYNEQFF TRBV7-9 .
CASSLAEIGAGYEQYF TRBV5-1 .
CASSSTSGGETQYF TRBV5-1 TRBD2
CSAKPTGGPAREQFF TRBV20-1 TRBD1
CASSGDRGQETQYF TRBV7-2 TRBD1
CASSLGTSVADTQYF TRBV7-2 TRBD2
CASFTGGVYNEQFF TRBV6-6 .
CASSSRVPETQYF TRBV12-3/TRBV12-4 .